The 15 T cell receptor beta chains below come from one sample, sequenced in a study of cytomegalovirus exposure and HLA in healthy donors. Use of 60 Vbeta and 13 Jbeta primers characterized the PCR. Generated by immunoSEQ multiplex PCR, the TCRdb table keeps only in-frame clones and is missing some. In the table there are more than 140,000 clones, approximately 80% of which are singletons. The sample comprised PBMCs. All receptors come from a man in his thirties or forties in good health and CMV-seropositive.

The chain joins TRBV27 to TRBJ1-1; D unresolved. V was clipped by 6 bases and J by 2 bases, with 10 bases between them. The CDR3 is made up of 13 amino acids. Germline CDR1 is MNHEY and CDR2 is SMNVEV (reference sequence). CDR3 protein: CASREEGNTEAFF. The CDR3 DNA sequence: TGTGCCAGCAGGGAAGAGGGCAACACTGAAGCTTTCTTT.

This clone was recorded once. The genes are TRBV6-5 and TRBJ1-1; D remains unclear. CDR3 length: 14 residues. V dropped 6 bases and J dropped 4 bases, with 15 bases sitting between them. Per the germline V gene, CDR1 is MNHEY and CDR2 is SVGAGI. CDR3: CASSPNLRGTEAFF. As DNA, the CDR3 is TGTGCCAGCAGCCCAAACCTCCGCGGCACTGAAGCTTTCTTT.

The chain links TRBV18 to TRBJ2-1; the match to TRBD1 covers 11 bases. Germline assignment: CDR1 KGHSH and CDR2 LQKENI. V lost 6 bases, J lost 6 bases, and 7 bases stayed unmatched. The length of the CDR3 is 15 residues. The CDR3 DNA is TGTGCCAGCTCGTTCACCGGGACAGGGGGCAATGAGCAGTTCTTC. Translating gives CASSFTGTGGNEQFF.

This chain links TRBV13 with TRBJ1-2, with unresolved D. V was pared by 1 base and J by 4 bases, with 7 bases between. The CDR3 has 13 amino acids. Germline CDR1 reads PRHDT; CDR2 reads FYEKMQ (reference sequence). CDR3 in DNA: TGTGCCAGCAGCTTAGCTGGGAGCTATGGCTACACCTTC. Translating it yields CASSLAGSYGYTF.

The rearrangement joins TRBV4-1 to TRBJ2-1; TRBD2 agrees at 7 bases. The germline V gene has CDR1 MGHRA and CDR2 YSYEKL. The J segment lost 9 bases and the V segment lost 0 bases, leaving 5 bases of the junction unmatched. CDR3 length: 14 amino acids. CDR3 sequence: CASSQELGGGEQFF. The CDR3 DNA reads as TGCGCCAGCAGCCAAGAATTGGGGGGGGGTGAGCAGTTCTTC.

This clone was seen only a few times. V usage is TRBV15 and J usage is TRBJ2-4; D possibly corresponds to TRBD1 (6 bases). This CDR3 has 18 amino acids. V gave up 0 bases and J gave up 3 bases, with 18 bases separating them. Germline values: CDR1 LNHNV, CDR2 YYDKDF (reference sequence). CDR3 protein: CATSRDFSRTGYKNIQYF. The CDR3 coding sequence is TGTGCCACCAGCAGAGATTTTTCAAGAACAGGGTACAAAAACATTCAGTACTTC. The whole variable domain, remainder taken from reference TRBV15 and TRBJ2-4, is DAMVIQNPRYQVTQFGKPVTLSCSQTLNHNVMYWYQQKSSQAPKLLFHYYDKDFNNEADTPDNFQSRRPNTSFCFLDIRSPGLGDTAMYLCATSRDFSRTGYKNIQYFGAGTRLSVL.

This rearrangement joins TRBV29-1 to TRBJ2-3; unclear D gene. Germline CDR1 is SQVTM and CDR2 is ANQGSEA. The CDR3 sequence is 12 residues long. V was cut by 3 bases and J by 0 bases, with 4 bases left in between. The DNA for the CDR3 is TGCAGCGTTGAGTCTAGCACAGATACGCAGTATTTT. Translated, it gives CSVESSTDTQYF.

In nucleotides, the CDR3 is TGTGCCAGCAGCTTAGAAACGGTCACAGATACGCAGTATTTT. Amino acids: CASSLETVTDTQYF. The gene calls are TRBV13 and TRBJ2-3; D is unclear. This CDR3 is built from 14 residues. The V gene lost 1 base and the J gene lost 2 bases, with 7 bases spanning the gap. Germline V lookup: CDR1 PRHDT, CDR2 FYEKMQ (reference sequence).

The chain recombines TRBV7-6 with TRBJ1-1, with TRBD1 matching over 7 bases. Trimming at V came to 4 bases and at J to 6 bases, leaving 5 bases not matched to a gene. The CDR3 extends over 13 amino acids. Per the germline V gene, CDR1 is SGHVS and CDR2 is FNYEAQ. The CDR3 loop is CASSSRQGAEAFF. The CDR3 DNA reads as TGTGCCAGCAGCTCCCGACAGGGCGCTGAAGCTTTCTTT.

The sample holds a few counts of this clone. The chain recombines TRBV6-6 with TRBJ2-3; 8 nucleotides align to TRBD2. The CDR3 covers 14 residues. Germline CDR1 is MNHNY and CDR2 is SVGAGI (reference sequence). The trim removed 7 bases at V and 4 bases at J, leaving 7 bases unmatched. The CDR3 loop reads CASTGGGEADTQYF. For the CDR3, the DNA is TGTGCCAGCACGGGGGGGGGCGAGGCAGATACGCAGTATTTT.

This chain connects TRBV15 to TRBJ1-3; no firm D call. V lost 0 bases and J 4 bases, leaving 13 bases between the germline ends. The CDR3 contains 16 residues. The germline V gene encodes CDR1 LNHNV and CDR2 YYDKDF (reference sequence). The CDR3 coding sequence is TGTGCCACCAGCAGAGATCCGGGAGGCGGCGGAAACACCATATATTTT. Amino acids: CATSRDPGGGGNTIYF.

Written as DNA, the CDR3 is TGTGCCAGTAGTGGGACACAGTTTCTCCACAGGGGAGAAGAAAAACTGTTTTTT. Translated, it gives CASSGTQFLHRGEEKLFF. V gene TRBV19 combines with J gene TRBJ1-4, with 7 bases that match TRBD1. The CDR3 has 18 residues. With 5 bases clipped from V and 8 bases from J, the junction kept 20 bases outside the gene matches. From germline, CDR1 is LNHDA and CDR2 SQIVND (reference sequence).

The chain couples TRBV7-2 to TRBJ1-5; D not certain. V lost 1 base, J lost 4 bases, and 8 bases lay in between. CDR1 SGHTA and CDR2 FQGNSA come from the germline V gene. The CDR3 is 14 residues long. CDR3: CASSLGRGNQPQHF. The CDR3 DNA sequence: TGTGCCAGCAGCTTAGGCCGGGGTAATCAGCCCCAGCATTTT.

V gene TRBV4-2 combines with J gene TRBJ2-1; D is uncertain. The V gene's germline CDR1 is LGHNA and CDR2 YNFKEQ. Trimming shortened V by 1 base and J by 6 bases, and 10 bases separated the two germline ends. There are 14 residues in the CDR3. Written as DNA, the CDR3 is TGTGCCAGCAGCCAAGGGAGAGATCGCAATGAGCAGTTCTTC. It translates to CASSQGRDRNEQFF.

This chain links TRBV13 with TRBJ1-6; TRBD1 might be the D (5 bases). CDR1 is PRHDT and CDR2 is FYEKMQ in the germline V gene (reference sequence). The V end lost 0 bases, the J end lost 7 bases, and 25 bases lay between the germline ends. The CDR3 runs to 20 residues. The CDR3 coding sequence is TGTGCCAGCAGCTTAGGCGGGTTGCTGGAGGGGAATATTAGAAATTCACCCCTCCACTTT. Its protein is CASSLGGLLEGNIRNSPLHF.